This T cell receptor beta chain was retrieved from a study of blood T cell repertoires in COVID-19. Study in general: PBMCs, B-cell-depleted T cells, or T cells were the source of the cDNA or gDNA that made up the material.

The germline CDR1 and CDR2 sequences are MGHDK and SYGVNS. The V end was cut by 1 base, the J end by 5 bases, with 20 bases between. The CDR3 totals 17 residues. In the study's own analysis: Amplification with reference gene primers provided the estimates of nucleated cell counts. Clones were sequenced by immunoSEQ multiplex PCR, and TCRdb holds only the in-frame ones, with some missing. That table supplies the V and J calls and clone size; D and trimming were determined from the DNA. Of 430,000 or so clones listed, 70% to 90% are singletons. It was during active infection that Seattle patients were enrolled and then longitudinally followed.

This TCR was sampled from a man between 18 and 35 years old with COVID-19, enrolled during active disease. Sequenced input: peripheral blood. V gene TRBV25-1 combines with J gene TRBJ1-2, with TRBD1 as a possible D gene (6 bases). Here the CDR3 reads CASSELRPRDTQYGYTF. CDR3 bases: TGTGCCAGCAGTGAATTACGCCCCCGGGACACTCAATATGGCTACACCTTC.